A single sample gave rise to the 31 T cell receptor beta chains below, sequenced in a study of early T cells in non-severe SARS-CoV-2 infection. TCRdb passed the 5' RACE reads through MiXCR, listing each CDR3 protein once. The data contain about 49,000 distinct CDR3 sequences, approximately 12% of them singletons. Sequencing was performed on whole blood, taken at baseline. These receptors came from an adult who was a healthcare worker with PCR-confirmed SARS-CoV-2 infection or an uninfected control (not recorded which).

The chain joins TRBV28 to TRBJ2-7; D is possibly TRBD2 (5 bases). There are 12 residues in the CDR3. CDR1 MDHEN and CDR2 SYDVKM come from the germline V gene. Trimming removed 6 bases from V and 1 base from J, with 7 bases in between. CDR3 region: CASRGDSYEQYF. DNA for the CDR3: TGTGCCAGCAGGGGAGATTCCTACGAGCAGTACTTC.

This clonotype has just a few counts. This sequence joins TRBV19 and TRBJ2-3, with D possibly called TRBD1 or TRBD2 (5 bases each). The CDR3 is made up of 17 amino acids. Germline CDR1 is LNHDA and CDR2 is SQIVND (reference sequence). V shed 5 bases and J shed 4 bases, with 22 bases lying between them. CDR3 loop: CASSQAGTLRPPDTQYF. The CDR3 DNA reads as TGTGCCAGTAGTCAAGCCGGGACCCTACGTCCCCCAGATACGCAGTATTTT.

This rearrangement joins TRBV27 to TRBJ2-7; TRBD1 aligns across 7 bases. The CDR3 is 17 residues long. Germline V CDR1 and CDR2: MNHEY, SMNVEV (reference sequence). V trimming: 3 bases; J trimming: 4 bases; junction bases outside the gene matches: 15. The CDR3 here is CASSLKGASPTLYEQYF. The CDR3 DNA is TGTGCCAGCAGTTTGAAGGGGGCTAGCCCTACTCTTTACGAGCAGTACTTC.

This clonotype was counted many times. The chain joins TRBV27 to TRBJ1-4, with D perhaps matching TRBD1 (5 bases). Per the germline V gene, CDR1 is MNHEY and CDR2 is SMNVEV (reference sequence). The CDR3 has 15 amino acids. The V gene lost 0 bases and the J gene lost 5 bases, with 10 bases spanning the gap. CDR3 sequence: CASSLSGTYNEKLFF. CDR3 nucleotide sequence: TGTGCCAGCAGTTTATCCGGGACCTACAATGAAAAACTGTTTTTT.

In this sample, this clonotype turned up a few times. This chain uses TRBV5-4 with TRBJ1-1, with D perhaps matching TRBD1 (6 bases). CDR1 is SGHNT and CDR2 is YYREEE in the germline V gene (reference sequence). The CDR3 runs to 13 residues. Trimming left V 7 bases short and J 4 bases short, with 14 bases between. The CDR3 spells CASGRQAATEAFF. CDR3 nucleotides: TGTGCCAGCGGCCGACAGGCGGCCACTGAAGCTTTCTTT.

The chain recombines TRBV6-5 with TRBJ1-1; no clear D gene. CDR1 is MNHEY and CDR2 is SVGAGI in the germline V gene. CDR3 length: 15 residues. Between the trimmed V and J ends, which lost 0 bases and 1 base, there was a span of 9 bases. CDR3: CASSYSRFRNTEAFF. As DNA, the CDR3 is TGTGCCAGCAGTTACTCGAGGTTTAGGAACACTGAAGCTTTCTTT.

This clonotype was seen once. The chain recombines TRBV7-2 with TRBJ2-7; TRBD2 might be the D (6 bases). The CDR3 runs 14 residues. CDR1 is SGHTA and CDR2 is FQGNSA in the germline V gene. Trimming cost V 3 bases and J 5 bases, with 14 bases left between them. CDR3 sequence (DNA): TGTGCCAGCAGCTTGCGGATTGGGGGGAACGAGCAGTACTTC. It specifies CASSLRIGGNEQYF.

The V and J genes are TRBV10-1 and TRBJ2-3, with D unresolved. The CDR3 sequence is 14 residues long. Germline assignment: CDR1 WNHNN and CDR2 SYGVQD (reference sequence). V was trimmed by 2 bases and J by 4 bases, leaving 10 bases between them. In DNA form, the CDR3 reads TGCGCCAGCAGTGAGGACTGGGGTTCAGATACGCAGTATTTT. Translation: CASSEDWGSDTQYF.

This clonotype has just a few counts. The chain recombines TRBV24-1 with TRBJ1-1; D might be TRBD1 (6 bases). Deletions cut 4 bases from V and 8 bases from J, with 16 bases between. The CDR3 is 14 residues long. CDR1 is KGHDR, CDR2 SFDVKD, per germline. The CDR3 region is CATSDYRVPGEAFF. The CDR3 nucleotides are TGTGCCACCAGTGACTACAGGGTCCCGGGGGAAGCTTTCTTT.

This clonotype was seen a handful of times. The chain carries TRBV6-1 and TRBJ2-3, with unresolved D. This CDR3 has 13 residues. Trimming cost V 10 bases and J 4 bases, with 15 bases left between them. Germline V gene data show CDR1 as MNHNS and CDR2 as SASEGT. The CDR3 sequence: CATINTPADTQYF. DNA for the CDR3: TGTGCCACCATTAATACCCCCGCAGATACGCAGTATTTT.

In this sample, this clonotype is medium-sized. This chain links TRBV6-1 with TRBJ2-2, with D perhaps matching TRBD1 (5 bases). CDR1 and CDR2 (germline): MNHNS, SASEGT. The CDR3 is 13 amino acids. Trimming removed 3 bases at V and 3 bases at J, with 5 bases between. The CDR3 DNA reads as TGTGCCAGCAGTGACAGGGACACCGGGGAGCTGTTTTTT. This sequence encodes CASSDRDTGELFF.

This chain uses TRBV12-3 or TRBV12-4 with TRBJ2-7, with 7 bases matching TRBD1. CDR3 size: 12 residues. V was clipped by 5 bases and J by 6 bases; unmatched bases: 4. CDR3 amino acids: CASSPQGVEQYF. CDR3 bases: TGTGCCAGCAGTCCTCAGGGGGTCGAGCAGTACTTC.

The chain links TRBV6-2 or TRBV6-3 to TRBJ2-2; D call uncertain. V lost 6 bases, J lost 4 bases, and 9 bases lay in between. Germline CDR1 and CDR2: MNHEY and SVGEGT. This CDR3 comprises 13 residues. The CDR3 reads CASSGTITGELFF. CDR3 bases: TGTGCCAGCAGCGGAACTATCACCGGGGAGCTGTTTTTT.

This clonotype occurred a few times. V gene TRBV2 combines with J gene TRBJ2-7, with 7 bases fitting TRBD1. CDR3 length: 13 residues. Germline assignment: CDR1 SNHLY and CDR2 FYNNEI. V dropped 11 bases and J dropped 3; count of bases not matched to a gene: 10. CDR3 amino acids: CAAQGIGHYEQYF. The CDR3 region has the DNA TGTGCCGCACAGGGGATTGGGCACTACGAGCAGTACTTC.

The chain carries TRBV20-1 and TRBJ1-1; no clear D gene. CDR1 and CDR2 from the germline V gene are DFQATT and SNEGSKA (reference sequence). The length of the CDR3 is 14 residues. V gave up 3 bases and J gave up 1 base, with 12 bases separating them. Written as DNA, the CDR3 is TGCAGTGCTAGGCCCGGGGAGTCGAACACTGAAGCTTTCTTT. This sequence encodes CSARPGESNTEAFF.

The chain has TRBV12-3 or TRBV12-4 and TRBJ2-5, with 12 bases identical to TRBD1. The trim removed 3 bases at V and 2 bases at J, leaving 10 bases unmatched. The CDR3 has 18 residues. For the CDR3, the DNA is TGTGCCAGCAGTTTCTGGGGGACAGGGGGCAGGCGGCAAGAGACCCAGTACTTC. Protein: CASSFWGTGGRRQETQYF.

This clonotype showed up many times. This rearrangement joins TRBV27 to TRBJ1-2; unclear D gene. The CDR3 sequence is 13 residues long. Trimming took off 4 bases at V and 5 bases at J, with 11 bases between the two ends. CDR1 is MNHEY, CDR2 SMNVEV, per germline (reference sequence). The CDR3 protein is CASSSLRWYGYTF. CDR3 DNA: TGTGCCAGCAGTTCGTTGAGGTGGTATGGCTACACCTTC.

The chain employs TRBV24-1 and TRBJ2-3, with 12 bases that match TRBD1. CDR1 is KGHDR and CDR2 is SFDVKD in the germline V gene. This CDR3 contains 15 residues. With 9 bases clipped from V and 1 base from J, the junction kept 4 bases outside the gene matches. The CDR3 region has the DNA TGTGCCACCGGAGGGACAGGGGGCGGCACAGATACGCAGTATTTT. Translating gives CATGGTGGGTDTQYF.

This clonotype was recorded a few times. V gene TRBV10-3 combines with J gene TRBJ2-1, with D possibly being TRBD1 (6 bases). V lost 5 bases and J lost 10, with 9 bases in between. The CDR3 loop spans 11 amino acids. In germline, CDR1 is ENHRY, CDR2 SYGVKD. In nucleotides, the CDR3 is TGTGCCATCAGTTTGACAGGAGAGCAGTTCTTC. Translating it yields CAISLTGEQFF.

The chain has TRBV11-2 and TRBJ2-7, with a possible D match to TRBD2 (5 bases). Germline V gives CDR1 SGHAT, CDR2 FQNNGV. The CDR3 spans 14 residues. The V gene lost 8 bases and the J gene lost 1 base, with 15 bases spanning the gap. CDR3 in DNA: TGTGCCAGCGGCGAGGACGGGAATTCCTACGAGCAGTACTTC. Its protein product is CASGEDGNSYEQYF.

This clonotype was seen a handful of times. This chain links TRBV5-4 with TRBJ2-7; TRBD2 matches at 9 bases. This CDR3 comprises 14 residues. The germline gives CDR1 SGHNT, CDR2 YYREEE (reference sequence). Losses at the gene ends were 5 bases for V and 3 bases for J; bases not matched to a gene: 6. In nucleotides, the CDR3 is TGTGCCAGCAGGGCCGGGACTAGCATCTACGAGCAGTACTTC. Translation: CASRAGTSIYEQYF.

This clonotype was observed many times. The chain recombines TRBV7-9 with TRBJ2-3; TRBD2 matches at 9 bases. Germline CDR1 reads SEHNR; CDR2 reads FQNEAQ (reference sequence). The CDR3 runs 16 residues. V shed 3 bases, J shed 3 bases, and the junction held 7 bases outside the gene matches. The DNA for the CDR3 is TGTGCCAGCAGCTTTGGTAGCGGGAGAGGAACAGATACGCAGTATTTT. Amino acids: CASSFGSGRGTDTQYF.

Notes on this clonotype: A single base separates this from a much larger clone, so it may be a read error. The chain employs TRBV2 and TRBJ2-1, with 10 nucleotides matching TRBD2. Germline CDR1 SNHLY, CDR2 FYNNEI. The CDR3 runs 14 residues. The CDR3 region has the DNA TGTGCCAGCAAAAGCGGGAGGGTCAACGGTGAGCTGTTCTTC. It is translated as CASKSGRVNGELFF.

CDR3 region: CASSPAGRGLAGELFF. Written as DNA, the CDR3 is TGTGCCAGTAGTCCGGCGGGGAGGGGGCTTGCCGGGGAGCTGTTTTTT. V is TRBV19 and J is TRBJ2-2, with D perhaps matching TRBD1 or TRBD2 (7 bases each). V was trimmed by 5 bases and J by 6 bases, leaving 19 bases between them. CDR3 length: 16 amino acids. CDR1 is LNHDA, CDR2 SQIVND, per germline (reference sequence).

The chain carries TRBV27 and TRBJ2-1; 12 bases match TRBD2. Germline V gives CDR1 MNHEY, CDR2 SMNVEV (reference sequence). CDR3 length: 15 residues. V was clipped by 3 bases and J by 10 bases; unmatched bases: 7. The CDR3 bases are TGTGCCAGCAGTTTTGGGCTAGCGGGAGGGAGGGAGCAGTTCTTC. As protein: CASSFGLAGGREQFF.

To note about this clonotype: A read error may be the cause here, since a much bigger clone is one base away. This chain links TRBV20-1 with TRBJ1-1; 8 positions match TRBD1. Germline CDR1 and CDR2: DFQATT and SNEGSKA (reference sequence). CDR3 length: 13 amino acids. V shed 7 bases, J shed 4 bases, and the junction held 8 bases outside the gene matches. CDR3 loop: CSVRQGKGTEAFF. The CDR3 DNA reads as TGCAGTGTCCGACAGGGGAAGGGCACTGAAGCTTTCTTT.

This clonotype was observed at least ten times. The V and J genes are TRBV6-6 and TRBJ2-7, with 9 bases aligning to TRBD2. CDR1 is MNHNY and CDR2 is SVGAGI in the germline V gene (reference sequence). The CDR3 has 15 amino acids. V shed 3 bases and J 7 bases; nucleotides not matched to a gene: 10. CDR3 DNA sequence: TGTGCCAGCAGTTATGCGGGAGGGCCTGGTGGGGAGCAGTACTTC. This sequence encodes CASSYAGGPGGEQYF.

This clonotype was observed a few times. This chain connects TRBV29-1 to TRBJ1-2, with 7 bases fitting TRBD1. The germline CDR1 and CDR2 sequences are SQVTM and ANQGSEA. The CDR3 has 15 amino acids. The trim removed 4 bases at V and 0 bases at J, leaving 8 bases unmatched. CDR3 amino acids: CSVGQGTTSNYGYTF. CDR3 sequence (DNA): TGCAGCGTTGGACAGGGCACCACTTCTAACTATGGCTACACCTTC. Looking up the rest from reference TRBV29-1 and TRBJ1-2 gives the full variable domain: SAVISQKPSRDICQRGTSLTIQCQVDSQVTMMFWYRQQPGQSLTLIATANQGSEATYESGFVIDKFPISRPNLTFSTLTVSNMSPEDSSIYLCSVGQGTTSNYGYTFGSGTRLTVV.

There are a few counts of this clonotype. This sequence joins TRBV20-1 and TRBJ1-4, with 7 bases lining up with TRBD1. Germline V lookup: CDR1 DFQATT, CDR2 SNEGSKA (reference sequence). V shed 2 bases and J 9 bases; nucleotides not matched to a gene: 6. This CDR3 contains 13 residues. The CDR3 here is CSARYPTGKKLFF. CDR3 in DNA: TGCAGTGCTAGATATCCGACAGGGAAAAAACTGTTTTTT.

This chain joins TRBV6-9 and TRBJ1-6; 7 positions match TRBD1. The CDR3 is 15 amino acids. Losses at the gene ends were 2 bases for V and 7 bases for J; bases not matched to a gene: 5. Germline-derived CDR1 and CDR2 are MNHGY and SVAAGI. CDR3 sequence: CASSYEGATNSPLHF. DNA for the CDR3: TGTGCCAGCAGTTATGAGGGGGCGACGAATTCACCCCTCCACTTT.

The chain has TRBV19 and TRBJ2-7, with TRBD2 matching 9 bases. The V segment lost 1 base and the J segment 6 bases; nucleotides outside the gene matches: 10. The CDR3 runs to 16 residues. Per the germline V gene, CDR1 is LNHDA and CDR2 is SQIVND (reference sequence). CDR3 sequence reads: CASSIALGLATSEQYF. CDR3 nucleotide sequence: TGTGCCAGTAGTATAGCCTTAGGACTAGCGACCTCCGAGCAGTACTTC.